One T cell receptor beta chain is described in this entry. Here immunoSEQ multiplex PCR was the method, and the copy in TCRdb shows in-frame clones only, minus some. Among 250,000 or so clones listed, nearly 90% were seen once. This sample was included in a study of blood T cell repertoires in COVID-19. In the study overall: There were acute and convalescent COVID-19 samples, and they came from the United States, Italy and Spain. PBMCs, B-cell-depleted T cells, or T cells provided the cDNA or gDNA that made up the material.

J was trimmed by 3 bases and V by 6 bases; bases with no gene match: 2. CDR3 length equals 14 residues. Germline loops: CDR1 LNHDA, CDR2 SQIVND (reference sequence). The chain recombines TRBV19 with TRBJ2-3, with 11 bases fitting TRBD2. What was sequenced was peripheral blood. The TCR sequence derives from a woman aged 25 to 39 with acute or convalescent COVID-19. In nucleotides, the CDR3 is TGTGCCAGTAGGCGGACTAGCGGGACAGATACGCAGTATTTT. Protein: CASRRTSGTDTQYF.